Below are 17 T cell receptor beta chains sequenced from a single sample in a study of T cell clonotyping in hematopoietic cell transplantation. TCRdb's copy holds only in-frame clones and misses some; the assay was immunoSEQ multiplex PCR. The table includes about 29,000 clones, approximately 90% detected once. This specimen was PBMCs, taken 100 days after allogeneic stem cell transplant. The receptors originated from a female patient aged 45-65 years who had an allogeneic stem cell transplant from a related donor, so the T cells may come from the graft donor. Some clones in this sample may be carry-over from other donors' samples.

The J gene is TRBJ2-5, the V gene TRBV7-2; D not resolved. The CDR3 covers 11 residues. Germline assignment: CDR1 SGHTA and CDR2 FQGNSA. V lost 7 bases, J lost 5 bases, and 8 bases lay in between. The CDR3 region is CASTSRETQYF. The CDR3 DNA reads TGTGCCAGCACCTCTAGGGAGACCCAGTACTTC.

The V call is TRBV2, the J call TRBJ1-2; D unclear. V shed 6 bases and J shed 6 bases, with 11 bases lying between them. Germline V gene lookup returns CDR1 SNHLY and CDR2 FYNNEI. The CDR3 covers 12 residues. The CDR3 sequence is CASRVGRDGYTF. The CDR3 DNA reads as TGTGCCAGCAGGGTAGGGAGGGATGGCTACACCTTC.

This chain links TRBV2 with TRBJ2-7; TRBD1 agrees at 7 bases. V lost 9 bases and J lost 3; bases outside the gene matches: 5. The CDR3 length is 12 residues. Germline V gene data show CDR1 as SNHLY and CDR2 as FYNNEI. The CDR3 bases are TGTGCCAGTACGGACAGGTACTACGAGCAGTACTTC. Protein sequence: CASTDRYYEQYF.

The chain has TRBV4-1 and TRBJ2-2, with a weak D call TRBD1 (6 bases). CDR3 size: 17 residues. The V gene lost 1 base and the J gene lost 10 bases, with 22 bases spanning the gap. In germline, CDR1 is MGHRA, CDR2 YSYEKL. CDR3 DNA sequence: TGCGCCAGCAGCCAAGGCAAACGGACAGCCCCAGTGGTGGAGCTGTTTTTT. It yields the protein CASSQGKRTAPVVELFF.

The chain uses TRBV19 and TRBJ2-7; possibly TRBD1 for D (7 bases). There are 15 residues in the CDR3. Germline V gene lookup returns CDR1 LNHDA and CDR2 SQIVND (reference sequence). V lost 5 bases to trimming and J lost 1 base, with 15 bases between them. The CDR3 nucleotides are TGTGCCAGTAGTTCAACAGGGGCGGGGTCCTACGAGCAGTACTTC. Translation gives CASSSTGAGSYEQYF. Combining the CDR3 with reference TRBV19 and TRBJ2-7 gives the whole variable domain DGGITQSPKYLFRKEGQNVTLSCEQNLNHDAMYWYRQDPGQGLRLIYYSQIVNDFQKGDIAEGYSVSREKKESFPLTVTSAQKNPTAFYLCASSSTGAGSYEQYFGPGTRLTVT.

The chain has TRBV11-2 and TRBJ1-1, with D possibly TRBD1 on 5 matching bases. Looked up from germline, CDR1 is SGHAT and CDR2 is FQNNGV. There are 12 residues in the CDR3. Trimming left V 10 bases short and J 3 bases short, with 12 bases between. The CDR3 sequence: CAILTEYTEAFF. The DNA of the CDR3 is TGTGCCATCCTGACAGAATACACTGAAGCTTTCTTT.

This clone was picked up a small number of times. The genes are TRBV25-1 and TRBJ1-1; D may be TRBD1 (6 bases). The CDR3 runs 12 residues. Between the trimmed V and J ends, which lost 8 bases and 0 bases, there was a span of 7 bases. From germline, CDR1 is MGHDK and CDR2 SYGVNS. This CDR3 reads CASSGVNTEAFF. The DNA of the CDR3 is TGTGCCAGCTCAGGGGTGAACACTGAAGCTTTCTTT.

The chain combines TRBV5-1 with TRBJ2-5, with 9 bases identical to TRBD1. Germline V gene lookup returns CDR1 SGHRS and CDR2 YFSETQ. The CDR3 covers 15 residues. Germline trimming cut 5 bases from V and 4 bases from J; bases unmatched to any gene: 9. The CDR3 sequence is CASSYNTGGGETQYF. CDR3 in DNA: TGCGCCAGCAGTTACAACACAGGGGGCGGAGAGACCCAGTACTTC.

This clone occurred a few times. The CDR3 sequence: CASSPTQGANEQYF. The CDR3 bases are TGTGCCAGCAGCCCCACACAGGGGGCCAACGAGCAGTACTTC. The rearrangement joins TRBV27 to TRBJ2-7; 9 bases match TRBD1. Germline V gene lookup returns CDR1 MNHEY and CDR2 SMNVEV (reference sequence). There are 14 residues in the CDR3. J was trimmed by 5 bases and V by 6 bases; bases with no gene match: 8.

The V and J genes are TRBV11-2 and TRBJ1-4; no clear D. Germline V gene data show CDR1 as SGHAT and CDR2 as FQNNGV. V was cut by 3 bases and J by 2 bases, with 10 bases left in between. The CDR3 covers 15 residues. The CDR3 here is CASSFSWLTNEKLFF. CDR3 DNA: TGTGCCAGCAGCTTCTCGTGGTTGACTAATGAAAAACTGTTTTTT.

In DNA, the CDR3 is TGTGCCAGCAGCTCACTTAAGGGGAGCTCCTATAATTCACCCCTCCACTTT. Amino acid sequence: CASSSLKGSSYNSPLHF. V usage is TRBV7-9 and J usage is TRBJ1-6; tentative D call: TRBD1 (5 bases). V was shortened by 4 bases and J by 0 bases, with 13 bases between the two germline ends. Germline CDR1 reads SEHNR; CDR2 reads FQNEAQ (reference sequence). The CDR3 sequence is 17 residues long.

The chain uses TRBV5-3 and TRBJ1-5; D remains ambiguous. TRBV5-3 is placed among ORFs of uncertain function. The CDR3 loop spans 14 amino acids. Trimming cost V 5 bases and J 1 base, with 10 bases left between them. In DNA form, the CDR3 reads TGTGCCAGAAGGGAGCAGGTAAGCAATCAGCCCCAGCATTTT. Translated: CARREQVSNQPQHF.

The rearrangement links TRBV15 to TRBJ2-7; TRBD1 matches 9 bases. CDR1 is LNHNV, CDR2 YYDKDF, per germline (reference sequence). V gave up 8 bases and J gave up 3 bases; unmatched junction bases: 8. CDR3 length equals 14 residues. This chain's CDR3 is CATAWDRVSYEQYF. CDR3 DNA: TGTGCCACCGCCTGGGACAGGGTAAGCTACGAGCAGTACTTC.

This chain connects TRBV5-1 to TRBJ1-1; 7 bases agree with TRBD1. This CDR3 region has 15 residues. V lost 3 bases and J lost 4; bases outside the gene matches: 9. Germline V lookup: CDR1 SGHRS, CDR2 YFSETQ. Here the CDR3 DNA reads TGCGCCAGCAGCTCCCTTCAGGGGGGGAGCACTGAAGCTTTCTTT. Its translation: CASSSLQGGSTEAFF.

The chain employs TRBV5-1 and TRBJ1-1; no firm D call. The CDR3 extends over 14 amino acids. Germline CDR1 reads SGHRS; CDR2 reads YFSETQ. Trimming shortened V by 0 bases and J by 1 base, and 7 bases separated the two germline ends. CDR3 protein: CASSLDSANTEAFF. The CDR3 coding sequence is TGCGCCAGCAGCTTGGACAGTGCGAACACTGAAGCTTTCTTT.

The chain couples TRBV25-1 to TRBJ2-5; D ambiguous. CDR1 and CDR2 from the germline V gene are MGHDK and SYGVNS. Between the trimmed V and J ends, which lost 5 bases and 1 base, there was a span of 11 bases. The CDR3 extends over 14 amino acids. CDR3 amino acids: CASSRDWSQETQYF. The CDR3, as DNA: TGTGCCAGCAGTCGTGACTGGAGCCAAGAGACCCAGTACTTC.

This chain connects TRBV9 to TRBJ1-3, with D maybe TRBD1 (5 bases). Trimming took off 0 bases at V and 4 bases at J, with 14 bases between the two ends. The germline gives CDR1 SGDLS, CDR2 YYNGEE. This CDR3 has 16 residues. CDR3 amino acids: CASSVGGGFGGNTIYF. The CDR3 DNA sequence: TGTGCCAGCAGCGTAGGTGGGGGTTTTGGGGGAAACACCATATATTTT.